These 18 T cell receptor beta chains were all obtained from the same sample, sequenced in a study of blood T cell dynamics during melanoma immunotherapy. Assay: immunoSEQ multiplex PCR; the TCRdb copy retains only in-frame clones and omits some. The sample includes 7,500 to 9,500 clones, about 83% of them seen just once. The time point: week 3, after first cycle of checkpoint inhibitor. The sequencing used blood, collected from a patient treated with checkpoint blockade. The receptors were gathered from a human donor with melanoma.

This clone was seen a handful of times. The J gene is TRBJ1-6, the V gene TRBV5-6, with TRBD1 matching over 7 bases. Germline V gene data show CDR1 as SGHDT and CDR2 as YYEEEE. With 3 bases clipped from V and 6 bases from J, the junction kept 9 bases outside the gene matches. CDR3 size: 16 residues. The CDR3 DNA sequence: TGTGCCAGCAGCTCGTACCGACAGGGAGGTAATTCACCCCTCCACTTT. It translates to CASSSYRQGGNSPLHF. Supplemented by reference TRBV5-6 and TRBJ1-6, the full variable domain reads DAGVTQSPTHLIKTRGQQVTLRCSPKSGHDTVSWYQQALGQGPQFIFQYYEEEERQRGNFPDRFSGHQFPNYSSELNVNALLLGDSALYLCASSSYRQGGNSPLHFGNGTRLTVT.

The chain uses TRBV13 and TRBJ1-1; D possibly corresponds to TRBD1 (6 bases). Per germline, CDR1 PRHDT and CDR2 FYEKMQ (reference sequence). This CDR3 contains 14 residues. Trimming removed 5 bases at V and 5 bases at J, with 15 bases between. DNA of the CDR3: TGTGCCAGCAGCCTCTTCGGGGGCCAAACTGAAGCTTTCTTT. Translated: CASSLFGGQTEAFF.

The chain employs TRBV5-4 and TRBJ1-2; D not certain. The ends were cut back, 4 bases at V and 8 bases at J, with 12 bases in the middle. Germline V gene sequence: CDR1 SGHNT, CDR2 YYREEE (reference sequence). The CDR3 runs to 12 residues. This CDR3 reads CASSMRTGGYTF. CDR3 DNA: TGTGCCAGCAGCATGAGGACGGGCGGCTACACCTTC.

The CDR3 DNA follows: TGTGCCAGCAGGCGACAGGTCGAGCAGTACGTC. This codes for CASRRQVEQYV. The rearrangement links TRBV2 to TRBJ2-7; possibly TRBD1 for D (6 bases). This CDR3 is built from 11 residues. Germline values: CDR1 SNHLY, CDR2 FYNNEI. Trimming shortened V by 6 bases and J by 6 bases, and 9 bases separated the two germline ends.

The chain links TRBV5-4 to TRBJ2-3; D perhaps matches TRBD1 (6 bases). V was trimmed by 0 bases and J by 6 bases, leaving 14 bases between them. This CDR3 contains 15 residues. Germline CDR1 and CDR2: SGHNT and YYREEE (reference sequence). The CDR3 protein is CASSLGQVKGDTQYF. The CDR3 bases are TGTGCCAGCAGCTTGGGACAGGTGAAGGGGGATACGCAGTATTTT.

Here the CDR3 DNA reads TGCGCCAGCAGAAGGTCGGACAGGGCCAACGAGCAGTACTTC. Protein product: CASRRSDRANEQYF. The chain combines TRBV5-1 with TRBJ2-7; TRBD1 matches at 8 bases. CDR1 is SGHRS and CDR2 is YFSETQ in the germline V gene. Trimming cost V 5 bases and J 5 bases; bases outside gene matches: 9. The length of the CDR3 is 14 residues.

The V call is TRBV11-2, the J call TRBJ2-6; no clear D gene. The germline gives CDR1 SGHAT, CDR2 FQNNGV. The V gene lost 0 bases and the J gene lost 0 bases, with 3 bases spanning the gap. The CDR3 sequence is 15 residues long. As DNA, the CDR3 is TGTGCCAGCAGCTTAGAGGGCTCTGGGGCCAACGTCCTGACTTTC. As protein: CASSLEGSGANVLTF.

The chain recombines TRBV30 with TRBJ2-5; tentative D call: TRBD1 (5 bases). The J call could be wrong; TRBJ2-7 is a better fit for the DNA end. The length of the CDR3 is 12 residues. Germline lookup yields CDR1 GTSNPN and CDR2 SVGIG (reference sequence). The CDR3 protein is CAWDRGSHEQYF. The CDR3 region has the DNA TGTGCCTGGGACAGAGGTAGCCACGAGCAGTACTTC.

J is TRBJ1-1 and V is TRBV18; D call uncertain. Germline CDR1 KGHSH, CDR2 LQKENI. V lost 5 bases and J lost 0, with 7 bases in between. The CDR3 totals 13 residues. This CDR3 reads CASSGQMNTEAFF. CDR3 coding DNA: TGTGCCAGCTCAGGCCAAATGAACACTGAAGCTTTCTTT.

The V and J genes are TRBV6-6 and TRBJ2-7; TRBD1 aligns across 9 bases. The V gene end was trimmed by 2 bases and the J gene end by 6 bases; junction bases not matched to a gene: 2. This CDR3 has 13 residues. Germline V gene lookup returns CDR1 MNHNY and CDR2 SVGAGI (reference sequence). CDR3 sequence (DNA): TGTGCCAGCAGTTACGGGACAGGGCTCGAGCAGTACGTC. This translates into CASSYGTGLEQYV.

V usage is TRBV2 and J usage is TRBJ1-2, with D tentatively TRBD1 (5 bases). Germline loops: CDR1 SNHLY, CDR2 FYNNEI. The CDR3 is 13 amino acids. V lost 4 bases and J 3 bases, leaving 9 bases between the germline ends. The CDR3 loop is CASSVGGYYGYTF. For the CDR3, the DNA is TGTGCCAGCAGTGTTGGGGGTTACTATGGCTACACCTTC.

The chain uses TRBV15 and TRBJ2-1; D remains unclear. The germline V and J ends were trimmed by 0 bases and 3 bases, with 6 bases remaining between them. The CDR3 is 14 amino acids. Germline assignment: CDR1 LNHNV and CDR2 YYDKDF (reference sequence). DNA of the CDR3: TGTGCCACCAGCAGAGAGCCCCGCTACAATGAGCAGTTCTTC. Its translation is CATSREPRYNEQFF.

CDR3: CASSHETTGTGNTIYF. The CDR3 coding sequence is TGTGCCAGCTCACACGAAACGACAGGGACCGGAAACACCATATATTTT. This rearrangement joins TRBV18 to TRBJ1-3; TRBD1 matches 7 bases. Germline CDR1 KGHSH, CDR2 LQKENI. V lost 4 bases to trimming and J lost 4 bases; unmatched junction nucleotides: 10. This CDR3 has 16 residues. Together with reference TRBV18 and TRBJ1-3, the CDR3 gives the full variable domain: NAGVMQNPRHLVRRRGQEARLRCSPMKGHSHVYWYRQLPEEGLKFMVYLQKENIIDESGMPKERFSAEFPKEGPSILRIQQVVRGDSAAYFCASSHETTGTGNTIYFGEGSWLTVV.

There are a few counts of this clone. This chain joins TRBV5-4 and TRBJ2-7, with D tentatively TRBD1 (5 bases). The CDR3 has 15 residues. V was trimmed by 0 bases and J by 3 bases, leaving 13 bases between them. Germline V CDR1 and CDR2: SGHNT, YYREEE (reference sequence). CDR3 DNA: TGTGCCAGCAGCTTGGCCGGGCAGGGTGACTACGAGCAGTACTTC. It is translated as CASSLAGQGDYEQYF.

The gene calls are TRBV6-1 and TRBJ1-2; TRBD1 agrees at 9 bases. CDR1 is MNHNS, CDR2 SASEGT, per germline. Trimming removed 5 bases from V and 3 bases from J; junction bases left unmatched: 4. There are 14 residues in the CDR3. CDR3 sequence reads: CASSSGTGYYGYTF. CDR3 coding DNA: TGTGCCAGCAGTTCCGGGACAGGGTACTATGGCTACACCTTC.

The chain is built from TRBV6-1 and TRBJ2-7, with 9 bases fitting TRBD1. V dropped 5 bases and J dropped 1; count of bases not matched to a gene: 3. This CDR3 contains 14 residues. The germline gives CDR1 MNHNS, CDR2 SASEGT. The CDR3 loop is CASSPGTGSYEQYV. CDR3 sequence (DNA): TGTGCCAGCAGTCCCGGGACAGGGTCCTACGAGCAGTACGTC.

J is TRBJ1-2 and V is TRBV10-1; 8 bases match TRBD1. With 6 bases clipped from V and 6 bases from J, the junction kept 6 bases outside the gene matches. From germline, CDR1 is WNHNN and CDR2 SYGVQD (reference sequence). This CDR3 contains 13 residues. The CDR3 here is CASSRGLGDGYTF. In DNA form, the CDR3 reads TGCGCCAGCAGCAGGGGGCTCGGAGATGGCTACACCTTC.

The chain recombines TRBV7-2 with TRBJ1-1; 7 nucleotides match TRBD1. The J segment lost 1 base and the V segment lost 2 bases, leaving 1 base of the junction unmatched. Germline CDR1 is SGHTA and CDR2 is FQGNSA. This CDR3 region has 14 residues. CDR3 region: CASSLRQGNTEAFF. The CDR3, as DNA: TGTGCCAGCAGCTTAAGACAGGGGAACACTGAAGCTTTCTTT. Supplemented by reference TRBV7-2 and TRBJ1-1, the full variable domain reads GAGVSQSPSNKVTEKGKDVELRCDPISGHTALYWYRQSLGQGLEFLIYFQGNSAPDKSGLPSDRFSAERTGGSVSTLTIQRTQQEDSAVYLCASSLRQGNTEAFFGQGTRLTVV.